This TCR beta chain was sequenced for a study of cytomegalovirus exposure and HLA in healthy donors (TCRdb year 2017). A note on the overall study: According to an earlier analysis of 587 of the donors, 200 million or so T cells yielded 90 million to 130 million unique TCR beta sequences and about 300 Gb of sequence data. The genetic ancestry cluster associated with self-reported Caucasian donors included approximately 85% of the 350 to 500 genotyped donors. Because of strong linkage in the cohort, roughly five DR-DQ haplotypes were treated as single units for association and clustering. About 300 gigabases of sequencing data and 78 million or so unique TCR sequences were included in an early release covering about 620 HLA-typed donors. High-throughput TCR immunosequencing, statistical association of individual TCRs with disease status, and machine learning were combined to predict cytomegalovirus infection status. Donor age, sex, ethnicity and CMV serostatus were compiled alongside the repertoire data. HLA typing included class I and class II loci at four-digit resolution. A later analysis re-analyzed previously published TCR beta repertoires from 650 to 800 donors and added high-resolution HLA genotyping to study TCR occurrence patterns. The aim of the study was to test whether cataloging public T cell receptors could identify signatures of past pathogen exposure. The number of typed donors differed by locus: roughly 620-630 for A, B, C, DRB1 and DQB1; 500 to 550 for DQA1; some 590 for DPA1; and roughly 490 for DPB1. An earlier analysis of around 640 of the donors used high-throughput TCR beta sequencing to judge whether each TCR beta V gene segment behaved as functional or pseudogenic. A later genetic analysis used genome-wide SNP genotypes for 398 of the 666 donors, treating that subset as a discovery cohort. The later analysis used no new phenotypic data to find candidate immune exposures, relying instead on TCR beta sequences and their occurrence across donors. All discovery cohort repertoires had been generated on a single sequencing platform. A separate validation cohort of some 130 different subjects was used in addition to the approximately 700-subject first cohort. On average, roughly 240,000 unique TCR beta nucleotide sequences were sequenced per donor among several hundred genotyped donors of the cohort, with roughly 18% of those sequences being non-productive. The study used immunosequencing to profile the T cell repertoires of several hundred subjects and linked those repertoires to cytomegalovirus serostatus. The study at large found these results: According to the authors, the approach could potentially be generalized to other disease states and immunological phenotypes. A further reported finding was that TCR beta sequences accurately predicted the HLA-A and HLA-B alleles for most subjects in the first cohort. In vitro tests confirmed that a few of the cytomegalovirus-associated TCR beta chains recognize cytomegalovirus antigens. Presence/absence analyses assumed roughly uniform sequencing depth across donors, an assumption that may not hold. Because the 87-base-pair reads could not distinguish some IMGT-functional V segments, including TRBV6-2 and TRBV6-3, those segments were excluded. Several of the top co-occurrence clusters appeared to be linked to parvovirus B19, influenza, CMV and Epstein-Barr virus, according to a later analysis. CMV serostatus was the only immune exposure information available for the cohort. The sequencing pipeline was judged likely to have produced a cluster of highly shared sequence variants as a technical artifact. Broadly in line with IMGT annotations, most TCR beta V segments showed up in productive rearrangements about 90% or about 30% of the time in an earlier analysis of a few hundred of the donors. In a later analysis, the rate of TCR association differed among HLA loci, with DRB1 alleles having the most associated TCRs and HLA-C alleles having the fewest. Compared with the approximately 710-donor mean, donors in an Asian-associated ancestry cluster had fewer N-insertions in productive TCRs, according to a later genetic analysis. Most CMV-associated TCR beta chains appeared to be HLA-restricted in a later analysis, and the HLA associations seemed to be driven largely by CMV exposure. Linkage disequilibrium might explain the correlated functional status among segregating V segments, but an unknown experimental factor could not be excluded. In both the original and validation cohorts, the classifier was reported to diagnose cytomegalovirus status with high specificity and sensitivity. Because HLA typing was missing for some donors at each locus, association tests included only the typed subset. At a false discovery rate of 0.05, a later analysis linked 16,951 TCR beta sequences to specific HLA alleles. V-gene and J-gene trimming of TCR beta chains was associated with a missense DCLRE1C variant in a later genetic analysis, and the association was replicated in an independent cohort. Most TCR sequences were observed very rarely across donors, whereas some public TCRs were present in many individuals. A later analysis found that HLA-associated TCR beta chains were more clonally expanded and had lower generation probabilities than equally common non-associated chains. Strong co-occurrence of HLA alleles, especially DR and DQ, made assigning TCR associations to individual alleles difficult. In this cohort, only TCR beta chains were sequenced, and detectable features were limited by the absence of alpha or paired-chain data. Because counts were too low, some 17 rarely observed V segments, including chromosome 9 orphons, were left out of the earlier analysis of some 600 of the donors. The study gave a list of about 150 TCR beta chains associated with cytomegalovirus.

As concerns this clone: The target of this receptor is not known. Qualities for individual bases were not recorded, and no much larger clone is one base off.

Library generation was performed with the immunoSEQ multiplex PCR assay. The multiplex PCR relied on a mix of 60 forward primers for TCR Vbeta segments and 13 reverse primers for TCR Jbeta segments. A multiplex PCR assay on genomic DNA amplified the CDR3 region of rearranged TCR beta genes. Amplified TCR beta libraries were sequenced as 87-base-pair reads on the Illumina HiSeq System. From the authors' description of their analysis: A later analysis counted tens of millions of unique TCR beta chains across the 666 repertoires, and 10 million to 11 million of these chains were shared by at least two donors. A nearest-neighbor algorithm error-corrected the raw reads and collapsed the reads into unique sequences, merging closely related sequences to remove PCR and sequencing errors. To assign V, D and J gene segments, CDR3 sequences were aligned to IMGT reference sequences. For a sequence to be retained, a match of at least six nucleotides to both a V gene segment and a J gene segment was required. Rearrangements were classified as productive when the CDR3 lacked stop codons and remained in frame with V and J, and all other rearrangements were classified as non-productive. CDR3 was defined by IMGT convention, running from the second conserved V-encoded cysteine to the conserved J-encoded phenylalanine. Sequences without an unambiguous match to a single V gene segment were excluded from the earlier analysis of 587 of the donors. In an earlier analysis of around 600 of the donors, V segments were called functional above 56.7% productive rearrangements and were called segregating when the between-donor standard deviation exceeded 5%. A statistical classification framework was built for diagnosing cytomegalovirus status from the catalog of TCR beta chain sequences. In a later analysis, TCR nucleotide sequences were compared against IMGT/GENE-DB human TR gene sequences so that V and J genes could be assigned. A later analysis assigned CDR3 sequences and most-parsimonious VDJ recombination scenarios with the TCRdist pipeline. In a later analysis, every TCR beta chain was defined by the combination of its CDR3 amino acid sequence and its V-gene family, and reads without a unique V-gene family were dropped. In a later analysis, approximately 590 highly shared, low-generation-probability nucleotide sequences were removed to address suspected cross-contamination and a sequencing artifact. In a later analysis, a clonal expansion index for each public chain was calculated from normalized within-repertoire ranks of inferred template counts. In a later analysis, generation probabilities were computed using a VDJ recombination model fitted to out-of-frame rearrangements, and the results were checked against IGoR. In a later analysis, TCR-TCR, TCR-HLA and TCR-CMV co-occurrence was scored with hypergeometric tests, and a repertoire-size bias correction was applied to TCR pairs. To estimate false discovery rates, a later analysis permuted the HLA or CMV assignments 20 times. In a later analysis, co-occurring TCRs were grouped with DBSCAN, and TCRdist sequence similarity was added when clustering was performed within HLA-allele-positive subsets. Repertoires with fewer than 30,000 or more than 120,000 public chains, plus five repertoires with anomalous nucleotide sharing, were excluded from co-occurrence clustering. TCRdb limited this immuneACCESS table to in-frame rearrangements with V and J called. A share of clones is missing; checked studies link under half to unresolved V genes, and the rest is unexplained. V, J and clone size reflect that table, while D and trimming were determined from the DNA. For this sample there are about 120,000 clones; about three quarters appear just once. Less than 3% of the sample comes from the top ten.

In total, approximately 690 healthy bone marrow donors made up the cohort. At the time of sampling, every cohort member was nominally healthy, though immune exposures that went unrecorded were likely present. The donor was CMV seropositive and belonged to the group of 250 to 300 seropositive cohort members. A peripheral blood sample was collected from each donor, and TCR beta sequencing was performed on peripheral blood mononuclear cells. The Qiagen DNeasy Blood Extraction Kit was used to extract genomic DNA from the blood cell samples. The CDR3 has 17 amino acids, counting the end cysteine and phenylalanine. Left in the record is the CDR3 DNA by itself, 51 bases read in frame from the first base. CDR1 is given as LNHDA and CDR2 as SQIVND, both from the germline V gene (reference sequence). At the junction V is shortened by 9 bases and J by 6 bases, with 27 bases in between.

Here the chain combines TRBV19 and TRBJ1-3, and perhaps TRBD1 as D gene, on 6 matching bases. The material sequenced was PBMCs. The source of this sequence is a middle-aged woman in good health and CMV-seropositive. The CDR3 sequence is CASPLTRTGPLENTIYF. At the DNA level, the sequence is TGTGCCAGCCCATTGACGAGAACAGGGCCTCTGGAAAACACCATATATTTT.